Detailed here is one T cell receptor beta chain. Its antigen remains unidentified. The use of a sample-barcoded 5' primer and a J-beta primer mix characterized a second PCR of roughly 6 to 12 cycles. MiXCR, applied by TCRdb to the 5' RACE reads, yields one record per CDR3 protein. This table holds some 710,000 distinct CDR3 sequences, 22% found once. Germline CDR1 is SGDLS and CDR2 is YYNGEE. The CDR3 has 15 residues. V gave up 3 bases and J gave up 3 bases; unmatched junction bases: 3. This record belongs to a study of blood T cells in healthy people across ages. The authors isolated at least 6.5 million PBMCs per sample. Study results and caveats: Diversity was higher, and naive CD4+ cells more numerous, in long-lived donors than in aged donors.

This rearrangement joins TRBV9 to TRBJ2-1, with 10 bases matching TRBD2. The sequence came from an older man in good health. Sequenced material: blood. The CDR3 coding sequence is TGTGCCAGCAGCGGGGGACTAGCGAACTACAATGAGCAGTTCTTC. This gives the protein CASSGGLANYNEQFF.